The 5 T cell receptor beta chains presented below share a single source sample, sequenced in a study of blood T cells in healthy people across ages. For the second PCR, which ran for about 6 to 11 cycles, a sample-barcoded 5' primer and a J-beta primer mix were used. TCRdb re-derived calls from the 5' RACE reads in MiXCR, one entry per CDR3 protein. The sample holds around 520,000 distinct CDR3 sequences, about 28% seen once. The sample also formed part of further work on T cells of mothers and their children.

Sequencing was performed on blood. The receptor source for this set is a boy aged 2-9 years in good health.

This clonotype was seen only a few times. J is TRBJ2-5 and V is TRBV11-2, with a tentative D call TRBD1 (6 bases). In germline, CDR1 is SGHAT, CDR2 FQNNGV. CDR3 size: 17 residues. Trimming cost V 0 bases and J 4 bases, with 18 bases left between them. CDR3 nucleotides: TGTGCCAGCAGCTTAGAAACAGGACAGTTCTGGGGAGAGACCCAGTACTTC. Translated: CASSLETGQFWGETQYF.

This chain joins TRBV4-3 and TRBJ2-1; perhaps TRBD1 as D (7 bases). The CDR3 length is 16 residues. Trimming shortened V by 5 bases and J by 4 bases, and 18 bases separated the two germline ends. Germline V gives CDR1 LGHNA, CDR2 YSLEER. CDR3 sequence (DNA): TGCGCCAGCAGCTTCACCGGGACAGCGGGTTACAATGAGCAGTTCTTC. It translates to CASSFTGTAGYNEQFF.

This chain links TRBV6-6 with TRBJ2-7; a possible D gene is TRBD2 (5 bases). V shed 4 bases and J shed 1 base, with 17 bases lying between them. This CDR3 has 16 amino acids. The V gene's germline CDR1 is MNHNY and CDR2 SVGAGI (reference sequence). The CDR3 here is CASSSGRRELSYEQYF. CDR3 bases: TGTGCCAGCAGTTCTGGGCGTAGGGAGCTATCCTACGAGCAGTACTTC.

Here the CDR3 DNA reads TGTGCCAGCAGCGTAGCTCTGACTAGCAGGGGGAATGAGCAGTTCTTC. Translating it yields CASSVALTSRGNEQFF. J is TRBJ2-1 and V is TRBV9; the D call may be TRBD1 or TRBD2 (7 bases each). V lost 0 bases and J lost 7, with 17 bases in between. This CDR3 spans 16 amino acids. Germline values: CDR1 SGDLS, CDR2 YYNGEE.

This clonotype appeared a few times. V is TRBV20-1 and J is TRBJ1-4, with TRBD1 matching over 8 bases. The CDR3 contains 12 residues. V was clipped by 5 bases and J by 8 bases; unmatched bases: 4. In germline, CDR1 is DFQATT, CDR2 SNEGSKA (reference sequence). CDR3 nucleotide sequence: TGCAGTGCTCAGGGGGCGCCCGAAAAACTGTTTTTT. It codes for CSAQGAPEKLFF.